These T cell receptor beta chains were read from a single sample in a study of blood T cell repertoires in COVID-19. Libraries were prepared by immunoSEQ multiplex PCR; TCRdb keeps only in-frame clonotypes and omits some of them. In the table there are more than 100,000 clones, approximately 88% of which are singletons. The sequenced sample was peripheral blood. These receptors were taken from a woman aged 55-69 years with acute or convalescent COVID-19. Each CDR3 is given with its conserved first and last residue. D genes are given only for firm matches. Some rows have no size entry. The others give once, few or many, or a class for an expanded clone.

V gene	J gene	D gene	clone size	CDR3 protein	CDR3 DNA
TRBV9	TRBJ2-5	TRBD2	.	CASSVAAGGGAETQYF	TGTGCCAGCAGCGTAGCGGCGGGAGGGGGGGCAGAGACCCAGTACTTC
TRBV30	TRBJ2-3	TRBD1	.	CAWSGGQGATDTQYF	TGTGCCTGGAGTGGCGGACAGGGTGCCACGGATACGCAGTATTTT
TRBV25-1	TRBJ1-3	.	.	CASSEYQGSSGNTIYF	TGTGCCAGCAGTGAATATCAGGGTAGCTCTGGAAACACCATATATTTT
TRBV5-4	TRBJ1-1	.	.	CASSRGVGEVDTEAFF	TGTGCCAGCAGCCGGGGTGTGGGGGAGGTGGACACTGAAGCTTTCTTT
TRBV2	TRBJ2-1	TRBD2	.	CASMRSSGVYNEQFF	TGTGCCAGCATGCGGTCTAGCGGGGTTTACAATGAGCAGTTCTTC
TRBV3-1/TRBV3-2	TRBJ1-2	.	once	CASSQVEGSYTF	TGTGCCAGCAGCCAGGTGGAGGGAAGCTACACCTTC
TRBV2	TRBJ1-3	.	.	CASTNEAGIRNTIYF	TGTGCCAGCACTAATGAAGCAGGAATTAGAAACACCATATATTTT
TRBV28	TRBJ1-2	TRBD1	once	CASSVGTANYGYTF	TGTGCCAGCAGTGTCGGGACAGCTAACTATGGCTACACCTTC
TRBV6-5	TRBJ1-5	TRBD1	once	CASSYRQGHQPQHF	TGTGCCAGCAGTTACCGACAGGGGCATCAGCCCCAGCATTTT
TRBV6-6	TRBJ1-4	TRBD1	.	CASSVRDRTKKLFF	TGTGCCAGCAGTGTGCGGGACAGGACCAAAAAACTGTTTTTT
TRBV30	TRBJ1-2	.	once	CAWSIRGGYTF	TGTGCCTGGAGTATTCGGGGAGGCTACACCTTC
TRBV2	TRBJ1-5	TRBD1	.	CASSAQGAANQPQHF	TGTGCCAGCAGTGCCCAGGGGGCCGCCAATCAGCCCCAGCATTTT
TRBV7-9	TRBJ1-2	TRBD1	.	CASSLGTAHGYTF	TGTGCCAGCAGCCTCGGGACAGCCCATGGCTACACCTTC
TRBV6-5	TRBJ1-4	TRBD1	.	CASSRDRATNEKLFF	TGTGCCAGCAGTCGCGACAGGGCAACTAATGAAAAACTGTTTTTT
TRBV7-9	TRBJ2-5	.	.	CASSLGAGQHETQYF	TGTGCCAGCAGCTTGGGGGCAGGGCAGCACGAGACCCAGTACTTC
TRBV18	TRBJ1-1	TRBD1	once	CASSPLRDRSSNTEAFF	TGTGCCAGCTCACCATTGCGGGACAGAAGTTCGAACACTGAAGCTTTCTTT
TRBV19	TRBJ2-5	TRBD2	few	CASSSLAGRETQYF	TGTGCCAGTAGTAGCCTAGCGGGACGAGAGACCCAGTACTTC
TRBV2	TRBJ2-2	TRBD2	.	CASRGGSGRGTGELFF	TGTGCCAGCAGGGGAGGCAGCGGGCGGGGGACCGGGGAGCTGTTTTTT
TRBV5-1	TRBJ1-2	.	.	CASSPNAGGGNNGYTF	TGCGCCAGCAGCCCCAACGCTGGGGGGGGCAACAATGGCTACACCTTC
TRBV6-6	TRBJ2-1	.	.	CASSHTGDRGEQFF	TGTGCCAGCAGCCACACGGGGGACCGAGGTGAGCAGTTCTTC
TRBV6-5	TRBJ1-5	TRBD1	once	CASRGTGGSNQPQHF	TGTGCCAGCAGGGGGACAGGGGGGAGCAATCAGCCCCAGCATTTT
TRBV4-1	TRBJ2-1	.	.	CASSRRQDISYNEQFF	TGCGCCAGCAGCCGAAGACAGGACATATCCTACAATGAGCAGTTCTTC
TRBV10-3	TRBJ1-2	TRBD1	.	CAITGGYGYTF	TGTGCCATCACAGGGGGTTATGGCTACACCTTC
TRBV14	TRBJ2-1	.	few	CASSQYRVYEQFF	TGTGCCAGCAGCCAGTACAGGGTCTATGAGCAGTTCTTC
TRBV24-1	TRBJ1-2	.	.	CATSAGGTYGYTF	TGTGCCACCAGTGCGGGGGGAACCTATGGCTACACCTTC
TRBV27	TRBJ2-1	TRBD2	.	CASCLGTSGRAGEQFF	TGTGCCAGCTGTTTGGGGACTAGCGGGAGGGCGGGTGAGCAGTTCTTC
TRBV27	TRBJ1-1	.	.	CASSSWGTSNTEAFF	TGTGCCAGCAGTTCCTGGGGGACATCGAACACTGAAGCTTTCTTT
TRBV19	TRBJ2-7	TRBD2	once	CASSMLARNGRAAEQYF	TGTGCCAGTAGTATGTTAGCTCGGAACGGGAGGGCAGCCGAGCAGTACTTC
TRBV19	TRBJ1-1	TRBD1	.	CASSGQGNMNTEAFF	TGTGCCAGTAGTGGACAGGGGAACATGAACACTGAAGCTTTCTTT
TRBV6-5	TRBJ2-1	TRBD2	.	CAIGLAGNNEQFF	TGTGCCATCGGACTAGCGGGGAACAATGAGCAGTTCTTC
TRBV6-5	TRBJ2-1	TRBD2	.	CASSQGLAGGPVKFF	TGTGCCAGCAGTCAGGGACTAGCGGGAGGGCCGGTTAAGTTCTTC
TRBV11-3	TRBJ2-2	.	.	CASSLDSVSVKQFF	TGTGCCAGCAGCTTAGATTCCGTATCTGTTAAGCAGTTTTTT
TRBV5-4	TRBJ1-1	.	.	CASSPGVNTEAFF	TGTGCCAGCAGCCCGGGGGTGAACACTGAAGCTTTCTTT
TRBV5-1	TRBJ1-2	.	.	CASSLESPPNYGYTF	TGCGCCAGCAGCTTGGAAAGCCCCCCTAACTATGGCTACACCTTC
TRBV15	TRBJ1-1	.	.	CATSRDRGRWNTEAFF	TGTGCCACCAGCAGAGACAGGGGACGGTGGAACACTGAAGCTTTCTTT
TRBV2	TRBJ1-1	.	.	CASSEHRPGKAEAFF	TGTGCCAGCAGTGAACATCGGCCCGGGAAGGCTGAAGCTTTCTTT
TRBV27	TRBJ1-1	.	few	CASSLRGGRTEAFF	TGTGCCAGCAGTTTGCGGGGAGGAAGGACTGAAGCTTTCTTT
TRBV24-1	TRBJ2-2	TRBD1	.	CATSDSPPGTGEIGELFF	TGTGCCACCAGTGATTCGCCTCCCGGGACAGGGGAGATCGGGGAGCTGTTTTTT
TRBV6-5	TRBJ1-2	TRBD1	.	CASTRGQGAYGYTF	TGTGCCAGCACCAGAGGACAGGGGGCTTATGGCTACACCTTC
TRBV6-2/TRBV6-3	TRBJ2-1	.	.	CASSRLTPLMNNEQFF	TGTGCCAGCAGCCGCCTTACTCCCCTCATGAACAATGAGCAGTTCTTC
TRBV7-9	TRBJ2-1	TRBD1	.	CASSLGQGGYNEQFF	TGTGCCAGCAGCCTTGGACAGGGGGGCTACAATGAGCAGTTCTTC
TRBV6-6	TRBJ2-1	TRBD2	.	CASILAGVGNEQFF	TGTGCCAGTATTCTAGCGGGAGTAGGGAATGAGCAGTTCTTC